This T cell receptor (beta chain) was documented in a study of blood T cell repertoires in COVID-19. Study information: Both acute and convalescent COVID-19 samples were obtained from the United States, Italy and Spain. Sample material is recorded as cDNA or gDNA derived from T cells, B-cell-depleted T cells, or PBMCs.

Authors' data handling: From reference gene primer amplification, estimates of nucleated cell counts were derived. The method was immunoSEQ multiplex PCR; TCRdb's version includes in-frame clones alone and lacks a portion of them. The D gene and trimming were derived from the DNA, and the V and J assignments and clone size from that table. The repertoire consists of 100,000 or so clones, with over 75% occurring once and the leading ten covering more than 20%. V was pared by 0 bases and J by 0 bases, with 7 bases between. The CDR3 covers 15 residues. Germline values: CDR1 SGHRS, CDR2 YFSETQ. Sequencing was done on a sample of peripheral blood. This sequence joins TRBV5-1 and TRBJ1-5; D unresolved. The source is a man aged 70 or older with active or convalescent COVID-19. CDR3 sequence reads: CASSLGHNSNQPQHF. CDR3 coding DNA: TGCGCCAGCAGCTTGGGCCACAATAGCAATCAGCCCCAGCATTTT.